This T cell receptor (beta chain) was identified in a study of shared clonotypes between healthy human individuals (dated by TCRdb to 2018 to 2021). With regard to the full study: The cohort comprised a couple of women and a few men aged 18 to 49 years. To estimate repertoire size and how much clonotype sharing occurs between individuals, the study deeply sequenced the blood TCR repertoires of several healthy adults. Per donor, leukapheresis produced somewhere between about 0.94 and 8.9 billion PBMCs. For each donor, CD4 naive and CD4 memory were each given three plates, CD8 naive was given two plates, and CD8 memory was given one plate. Libraries were prepared and TCR repertoires were sequenced by different laboratories using diverse techniques, in order to increase sequencing depth and limit assay-specific biases. Overall study results and their limits: Compared with non-shared clonotypes, the clonotypes found in all four sorted-subset donors had higher generation probabilities. Sampling was restricted to blood, and TCR repertoires in tissue are likely to differ from TCR repertoires in blood. Pairwise subsampling indicated that sequencing depth was expected to affect the degree of clonotype sharing among donors. When a handful of donors were compared, the shared fraction of clonotypes was around 5.1% for naive CD4, less than 4% for naive CD8, more than 2% for memory CD4, and approximately 0.4% for memory CD8. The genetic and exposure-history diversity represented was limited by the small number of donors. Naive subsets generally had larger estimated clonotype richness than memory subsets. Incomplete sequencing was indicated by rarefaction of sorted-subset datasets, despite the large sequencing depth.

About this clone itself: Its specific antigen is unknown. No clone much larger than this one lies a single base away; base qualities are absent. Other DNA sequences in the same sample also yield this CDR3.

For the CD8 naive samples, CD45RO-negative cells were positively selected for CCR7, yielding a CD45RA+CCR7+ population from which TemRA cells were excluded. The donors were healthy, HIV-negative adults who had no recently reported acute infections or vaccinations. All donors were Caucasian adults living in Nashville, Tennessee, USA. After blood collection by leukapheresis, PBMCs were isolated using Ficoll-Histopaque density gradient centrifugation and then cryopreserved in the vapor phase of liquid nitrogen. Analytical flow cytometry was used to check the purity and quantity of every magnetically sorted T cell population. From each sorted fraction, genomic DNA was isolated and quantified by UV absorbance on a Nanodrop 2000c. TCR CDR3 regions were amplified from genomic DNA by multiplex PCR using the deep immunoSEQ assay. Extracted genomic DNA from each cell subset was distributed evenly across all wells of several immunoSEQ 96-well plates, and each plate was treated as a replicate. Each replicate PCR for sorted subsets received about 200 ng genomic DNA, equal to about 29,000 T cell genomes. Purified libraries were quantified with a Qubit 3.0 fluorometer, sized on a Bioanalyzer 2100, and re-quantified with the KAPA Library Quantification kit. Every immunoSEQ 96-well plate was sequenced on a separate single-read 150-cycle Illumina NextSeq 550 flow cell. Per the authors' processing: Because the immunoSEQ output included only junctional sequences and no quality scores, the filtering could not be the same as the filtering used for full-length reads. Sequences were annotated with PyIR, a Python wrapper for IgBLAST v1.9, and V/J genes and CDR3 were assigned using IMGT germline references. Reads with weak V/J assignments (E-value above 1e-6), missing CDR3, stop codons, out-of-frame junctions, or ambiguous translated residues were removed. A V3J clonotype was defined by an identical inferred V gene, J gene, and CDR3 amino acid sequence. To compute the percentage overlap between repertoires, the number of shared unique clonotypes was divided by the size of the smaller repertoire. Three approaches were used to assess repertoire richness: RTK rarefaction, the Chao1 estimator, and Recon v2.1 estimates of unobserved clonotypes. Generation probabilities for all TCRbeta clonotypes obtained by the gDNA method from several donors were computed using OLGA. TCRdb re-hosts the immuneACCESS table, in-frame sequences only. Its copies lack some clones; in the studies checked, an unresolved V gene accounts for under half of them, and the cause for the rest is not known. V and J calls and clone size are given by that table; D and trimming were obtained from the DNA. This sample is represented by about 2 million clones; about 95% of them were singletons. The ten most abundant clones make up roughly 1% of the sample.

In the germline V gene, CDR1 corresponds to MNHEY and CDR2 to SVGAGI. At the junction V is shortened by 2 bases and J by 5 bases; bases outside the gene matches: 4. The CDR3, from cysteine to phenylalanine, totals 15 residues. The retained sequence is limited to the CDR3, 45 bases, with the frame set at the first base. What was sequenced was naive CD8+ T cells sorted from blood. In light of the paper, this sample's cell subset or site label describes: CD45RA+CCR7+. The chain couples TRBV6-5 to TRBJ2-5, and TRBD1 aligns with 11 junction nucleotides. The TCR sequence derives from a man younger than 35 in good health. The CDR3 loop reads CASSYGQGAAETQYF. DNA sequence: TGTGCCAGCAGTTACGGACAGGGGGCTGCGGAGACCCAGTACTTC.